Shown below are 26 T cell receptor beta chains from a single sample sequenced in a study of naive and memory T cell subsets. The beta constant-region primer was an equimolar mix of two oligonucleotides covering TRBC1 and TRBC2. TCRdb called the UMI-ligation and nested PCR reads again in MiXCR, with one record for every CDR3 protein. The data contain 120,000 to 150,000 distinct CDR3 sequences, approximately 17% of them singletons. The specimen was naive CD4+ T cells from blood. Source of these receptors: a human donor in good health.

The chain employs TRBV10-3 and TRBJ2-2; D possibly corresponds to TRBD1 (6 bases). V gave up 6 bases and J gave up 1 base, with 9 bases separating them. The CDR3 is made up of 14 amino acids. Germline lookup yields CDR1 ENHRY and CDR2 SYGVKD. CDR3 in amino acids: CAISLTGNTGELFF. CDR3 nucleotides: TGTGCCATCAGCCTGACAGGGAACACCGGGGAGCTGTTTTTT.

This chain joins TRBV29-1 and TRBJ1-1, with 7 bases aligning to TRBD1. The CDR3 runs to 12 residues. CDR1 is SQVTM and CDR2 is ANQGSEA in the germline V gene. Trimming cost V 7 bases and J 0 bases; bases outside gene matches: 2. In DNA, the CDR3 is TGCAGCGGGACAGGTATGAACACTGAAGCTTTCTTT. This encodes CSGTGMNTEAFF.

This clonotype has just a few counts. This sequence joins TRBV4-3 and TRBJ2-3; 7 bases agree with TRBD2. From germline, CDR1 is LGHNA and CDR2 YSLEER. J gave up 4 bases and V 3 bases, and 10 bases lay outside the gene matches. The CDR3 runs to 16 residues. The CDR3 is CASSQQSSGGADTQYF. The CDR3 bases are TGCGCCAGCAGCCAGCAATCTAGCGGAGGGGCAGATACGCAGTATTTT.

There are a few counts of this clonotype. The V call is TRBV4-2, the J call TRBJ2-7; D is perhaps TRBD2 (6 bases). Germline values: CDR1 LGHNA, CDR2 YNFKEQ. The germline V and J ends were trimmed by 3 bases and 2 bases, with 8 bases remaining between them. The CDR3 contains 13 residues. CDR3 residues: CASSHGGTYEQYF. CDR3 sequence (DNA): TGTGCCAGCAGCCATGGGGGGACCTACGAGCAGTACTTC.

The V and J genes are TRBV6-5 and TRBJ1-5; no clear D. Germline loops: CDR1 MNHEY, CDR2 SVGAGI. V lost 5 bases and J lost 0, with 5 bases in between. The CDR3 consists of 13 residues. CDR3 nucleotide sequence: TGTGCCAGCAGTCAACATAGCAATCAGCCCCAGCATTTT. It yields the protein CASSQHSNQPQHF.

The rearrangement links TRBV5-1 to TRBJ1-4, with TRBD1 as a possible D gene (6 bases). V lost 2 bases and J 0 bases, leaving 11 bases between the germline ends. There are 16 residues in the CDR3. Germline V gene sequence: CDR1 SGHRS, CDR2 YFSETQ. In nucleotides, the CDR3 is TGCGCCAGCAGCTTTGGGACACAAGCAACTAATGAAAAACTGTTTTTT. This gives the protein CASSFGTQATNEKLFF.

The V call is TRBV19, the J call TRBJ2-7; D might be TRBD2 (6 bases). Trimming cost V 2 bases and J 2 bases, with 10 bases left between them. CDR1 is LNHDA, CDR2 SQIVND, per germline (reference sequence). CDR3 size: 14 residues. CDR3 sequence (DNA): TGTGCCAGTAGTATACGGGACTTTACCTACGAGCAGTACTTC. Translating gives CASSIRDFTYEQYF.

This clonotype has a handful of counts. V gene TRBV20-1 combines with J gene TRBJ2-3; 9 bases are a match to TRBD2. This CDR3 is built from 14 residues. With 3 bases clipped from V and 3 bases from J, the junction kept 4 bases outside the gene matches. The germline gives CDR1 DFQATT, CDR2 SNEGSKA (reference sequence). The CDR3 spells CSASSGSQTDTQYF. DNA of the CDR3: TGCAGTGCTAGTAGCGGGAGTCAGACAGATACGCAGTATTTT.

This clonotype has just a few counts. The chain links TRBV29-1 to TRBJ2-7; tentative D call: TRBD1 (5 bases). The CDR3 has 13 residues. The V end was cut by 4 bases, the J end by 2 bases, with 12 bases between. Germline CDR1 SQVTM, CDR2 ANQGSEA. The chain's CDR3 is CSVVKDTTYEQYF. DNA of the CDR3: TGCAGCGTTGTAAAGGACACAACCTACGAGCAGTACTTC.

This clonotype was seen a handful of times. The rearrangement uses TRBV6-6 and TRBJ1-3; 8 nucleotides agree with TRBD1. Looked up from germline, CDR1 is MNHNY and CDR2 is SVGAGI (reference sequence). This CDR3 contains 13 residues. Trimming cost V 9 bases and J 3 bases; bases outside gene matches: 4. The chain's CDR3 is CASQGAGGNTIYF. CDR3 coding DNA: TGTGCCAGTCAGGGGGCCGGTGGAAACACCATATATTTT.

This clonotype was counted between two and nine times. The rearrangement links TRBV20-1 to TRBJ2-1; 10 nucleotides agree with TRBD2. The CDR3 covers 14 residues. Germline V CDR1 and CDR2: DFQATT, SNEGSKA (reference sequence). Trimming removed 6 bases from V and 2 bases from J; junction bases left unmatched: 4. CDR3 protein: CSATSGSPYNEQFF. The DNA for the CDR3 is TGCAGTGCGACTAGCGGGTCACCCTACAATGAGCAGTTCTTC.

The genes are TRBV5-1 and TRBJ2-3, with 13 bases aligning to TRBD2. The CDR3 consists of 17 residues. Trimming at V came to 4 bases and at J to 6 bases, leaving 11 bases not matched to a gene. The germline V gene has CDR1 SGHRS and CDR2 YFSETQ. CDR3 in amino acids: CASSARTSGSGSDTQYF. The CDR3 DNA sequence: TGCGCCAGCAGCGCCCGGACTAGCGGGAGCGGGAGCGATACGCAGTATTTT.

The V gene is TRBV24-1, the J gene TRBJ2-1; D is ambiguous. Per germline, CDR1 KGHDR and CDR2 SFDVKD. This CDR3 comprises 16 residues. Trimming cost V 4 bases and J 0 bases, with 12 bases left between them. CDR3 residues: CATSDLHPNSYNEQFF. DNA for the CDR3: TGTGCCACCAGTGACCTACACCCAAACTCCTACAATGAGCAGTTCTTC.

This chain uses TRBV20-1 with TRBJ2-7; D might be TRBD2 (5 bases). CDR1 is DFQATT, CDR2 SNEGSKA, per germline (reference sequence). V lost 2 bases and J lost 5, with 10 bases in between. The CDR3 spans 12 residues. The CDR3 DNA reads as TGCAGTGCTAGAAAACTAGGGCACGAGCAGTACTTC. Translated: CSARKLGHEQYF.

Ten or more counts support this clonotype. The chain joins TRBV4-2 to TRBJ2-3, with 7 bases matching TRBD2. In germline, CDR1 is LGHNA, CDR2 YNFKEQ. The CDR3 is 17 residues long. V dropped 3 bases and J dropped 0; count of bases not matched to a gene: 9. The CDR3 here is CASSHRPSGGSTDTQYF. CDR3 in DNA: TGTGCCAGCAGCCATCGACCTAGCGGCGGAAGCACAGATACGCAGTATTTT.

This clonotype was picked up a small number of times. The V gene is TRBV6-1, the J gene TRBJ2-7, with D tentatively TRBD1 (7 bases). Germline V gives CDR1 MNHNS, CDR2 SASEGT. The V and J ends lost 10 bases and 1 base respectively, with 14 bases between them. The CDR3 runs 13 residues. CDR3 protein: CAIIRGESYEQYF. The CDR3 bases are TGTGCCATAATCAGGGGGGAATCCTACGAGCAGTACTTC.

J is TRBJ2-1 and V is TRBV7-2, with TRBD2 identical over 11 bases. V dropped 0 bases and J dropped 4; count of bases not matched to a gene: 5. The CDR3 has 17 amino acids. The germline V gene has CDR1 SGHTA and CDR2 FQGNSA. Here the CDR3 DNA reads TGTGCCAGCAGCTTAGCTGAGACTAGCGGGGTATACAATGAGCAGTTCTTC. This translates into CASSLAETSGVYNEQFF.

This clonotype was recorded a few times. The rearrangement joins TRBV7-2 to TRBJ1-1; D unclear. V gave up 5 bases and J gave up 4 bases, with 20 bases separating them. Germline V gives CDR1 SGHTA, CDR2 FQGNSA. CDR3 length: 16 amino acids. In nucleotides, the CDR3 is TGTGCCAGCAGCCCCCGGGTGGGGATCTTGGGCACTGAAGCTTTCTTT. It encodes CASSPRVGILGTEAFF.

The chain joins TRBV21-1 to TRBJ2-5; the tabulated D call, TRBD2, remains unverified against the DNA. TRBV21-1 is assigned pseudogene status. CDR3 length equals 19 residues. CDR3 amino acids: CASRPRRASGRLPQETQYF. The CDR3 region has the DNA TGTGCCAGCAGACCCAGGCGGGCTAGCGGGAGACTCCCCCAAGAGACCCAGTACTTC.

The rearrangement uses TRBV11-2 and TRBJ1-1; D perhaps matches TRBD1 (5 bases). There are 14 residues in the CDR3. The V end lost 5 bases, the J end lost 0 bases, and 10 bases lay between the germline ends. Germline lookup yields CDR1 SGHAT and CDR2 FQNNGV. This CDR3 is CASSPGRMNTEAFF. CDR3 DNA: TGTGCCAGCAGCCCGGGGCGCATGAACACTGAAGCTTTCTTT. The whole variable domain, remainder taken from reference TRBV11-2 and TRBJ1-1, is EAGVAQSPRYKIIEKRQSVAFWCNPISGHATLYWYQQILGQGPKLLIQFQNNGVVDDSQLPKDRFSAERLKGVDSTLKIQPAKLEDSAVYLCASSPGRMNTEAFFGQGTRLTVV.

The V and J genes are TRBV5-6 and TRBJ2-1; 7 bases line up with TRBD2. J lost 5 bases, V lost 5 bases, and 1 base had no gene match. The germline CDR1 and CDR2 sequences are SGHDT and YYEEEE. The CDR3 has 12 amino acids. The CDR3 DNA reads as TGTGCCAGCAGTGGGAGGGACAATGAGCAGTTCTTC. It is translated as CASSGRDNEQFF.

The rearrangement uses TRBV7-9 and TRBJ2-1, with TRBD2 identical over 12 bases. Germline V gene sequence: CDR1 SEHNR, CDR2 FQNEAQ (reference sequence). V lost 1 base to trimming and J lost 9 bases; unmatched junction nucleotides: 4. The CDR3 totals 15 residues. Written as DNA, the CDR3 is TGTGCCAGCAGCTTAGGCCTGGGACTAGCGGGTGAGCAGTTCTTC. Its translation is CASSLGLGLAGEQFF.

This chain uses TRBV20-1 with TRBJ2-3; 9 nucleotides match TRBD2. The CDR3 contains 14 residues. V dropped 3 bases and J dropped 5; count of bases not matched to a gene: 6. Germline values: CDR1 DFQATT, CDR2 SNEGSKA (reference sequence). CDR3 protein: CSARLAGVGDTQYF. DNA of the CDR3: TGCAGTGCTAGGTTAGCGGGAGTAGGAGATACGCAGTATTTT.

The genes are TRBV6-2 or TRBV6-3 and TRBJ1-4; D gene unclear. CDR1 is MNHEY and CDR2 is SVGEGT in the germline V gene. The CDR3 runs to 16 residues. V lost 5 bases to trimming and J lost 3 bases, with 16 bases between them. The CDR3 DNA reads as TGTGCCAGCAGTCCCATCCGCAACGGGTCTAATGAAAAACTGTTTTTT. It translates to CASSPIRNGSNEKLFF.

CDR3 DNA: TGTGCCAGCAGCACTAATAGCGGGAGGCCTTACAATGAGCAGTTCTTC. This codes for CASSTNSGRPYNEQFF. The chain employs TRBV13 and TRBJ2-1, with 10 nucleotides matching TRBD2. Germline CDR1 and CDR2: PRHDT and FYEKMQ (reference sequence). The trim removed 5 bases at V and 4 bases at J, leaving 8 bases unmatched. The CDR3 totals 16 residues. Supplemented by reference TRBV13 and TRBJ2-1, the full variable domain reads AAGVIQSPRHLIKEKRETATLKCYPIPRHDTVYWYQQGPGQDPQFLISFYEKMQSDKGSIPDRFSAQQFSDYHSELNMSSLELGDSALYFCASSTNSGRPYNEQFFGPGTRLTVL.

V and J are TRBV28 and TRBJ2-4; TRBD2 agrees at 7 bases. The CDR3 has 14 residues. V shed 5 bases and J 9 bases; nucleotides not matched to a gene: 10. Germline assignment: CDR1 MDHEN and CDR2 SYDVKM. The CDR3 loop is CASSLTSEVGIQYF. As DNA, the CDR3 is TGTGCCAGCAGTCTCACTAGCGAGGTGGGCATTCAGTACTTC.